This T cell receptor beta chain derives from a study of CD8+ T cells in alopecia areata. The CDR3 is made up of 12 amino acids. Germline V gives CDR1 SQVTM, CDR2 ANQGSEA. Trimming took off 4 bases at V and 2 bases at J, with 8 bases between the two ends. Extracted RNA was reverse transcribed into cDNA, the sequencing template. Here immunoSEQ multiplex PCR was the method, and the copy in TCRdb shows in-frame clones only, minus some. Of around 190,000 clones listed, about three fifths are singletons. Points from the study as a whole: In scalp samples, resident alphabeta T cells of normal skin are also sequenced. One nonresponder leaves baseline CD8+ expansion's link to response uncertain. For patients receiving tofacitinib, scalp clonality and expanded CD8+ clones among the top 100 significantly decreased.

A note on this clone: The antigen remains undetermined.

Treatment here: oral pan-JAK inhibitor, 5-10 mg twice daily. This receptor was taken from a human donor with alopecia areata. This sample comprised CD4+ T cells sorted from blood, obtained at week 4, from a patient treated with tofacitinib. The gene calls are TRBV29-1 and TRBJ1-2; D is unresolved. The CDR3 DNA sequence: TGCAGCGTTGGTGTCTCCAACTATGGCTACACCTTC. This encodes CSVGVSNYGYTF.